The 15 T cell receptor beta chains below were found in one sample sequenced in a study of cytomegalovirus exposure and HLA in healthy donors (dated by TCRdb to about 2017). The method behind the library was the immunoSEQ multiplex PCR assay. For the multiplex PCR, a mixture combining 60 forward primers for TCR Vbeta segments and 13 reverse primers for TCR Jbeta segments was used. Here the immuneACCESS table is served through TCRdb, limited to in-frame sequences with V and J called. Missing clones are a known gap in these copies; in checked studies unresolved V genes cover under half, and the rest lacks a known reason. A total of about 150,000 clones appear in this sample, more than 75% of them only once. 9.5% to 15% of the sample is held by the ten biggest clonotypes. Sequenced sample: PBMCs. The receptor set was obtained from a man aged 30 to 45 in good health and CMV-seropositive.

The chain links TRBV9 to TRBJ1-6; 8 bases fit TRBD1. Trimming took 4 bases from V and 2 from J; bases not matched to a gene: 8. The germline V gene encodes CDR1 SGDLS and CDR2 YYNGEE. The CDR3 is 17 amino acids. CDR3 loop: CASSPDRAMAYNSPLHF. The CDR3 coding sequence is TGTGCCAGCAGCCCGGACAGGGCTATGGCCTATAATTCACCCCTCCACTTT.

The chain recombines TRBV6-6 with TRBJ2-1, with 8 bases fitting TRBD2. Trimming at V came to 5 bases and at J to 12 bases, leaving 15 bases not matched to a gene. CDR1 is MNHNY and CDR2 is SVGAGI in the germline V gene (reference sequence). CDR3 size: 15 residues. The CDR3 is CASSGAGGKSWGQFF. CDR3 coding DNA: TGTGCCAGCAGTGGGGCGGGAGGTAAATCTTGGGGGCAGTTCTTC.

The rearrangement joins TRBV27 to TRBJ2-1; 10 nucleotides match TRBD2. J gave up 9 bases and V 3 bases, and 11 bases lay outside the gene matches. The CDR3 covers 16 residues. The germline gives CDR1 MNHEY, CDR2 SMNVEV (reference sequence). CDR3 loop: CASSLSLAGRTSEQFF. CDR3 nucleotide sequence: TGTGCCAGCAGTTTGTCACTAGCGGGAAGGACCAGTGAGCAGTTCTTC.

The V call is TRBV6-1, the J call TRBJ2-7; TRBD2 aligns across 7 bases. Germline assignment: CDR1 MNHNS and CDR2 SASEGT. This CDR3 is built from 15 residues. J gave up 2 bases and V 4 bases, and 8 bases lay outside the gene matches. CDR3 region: CASSAPPGLAYEQYF. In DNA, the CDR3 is TGTGCCAGCAGTGCTCCGCCCGGACTAGCCTACGAGCAGTACTTC.

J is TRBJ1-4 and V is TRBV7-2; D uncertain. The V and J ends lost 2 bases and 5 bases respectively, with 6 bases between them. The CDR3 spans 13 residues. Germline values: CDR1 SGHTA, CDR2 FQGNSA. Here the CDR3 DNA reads TGTGCCAGCAGCTTAAACATCAATGAAAAACTGTTTTTT. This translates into CASSLNINEKLFF.

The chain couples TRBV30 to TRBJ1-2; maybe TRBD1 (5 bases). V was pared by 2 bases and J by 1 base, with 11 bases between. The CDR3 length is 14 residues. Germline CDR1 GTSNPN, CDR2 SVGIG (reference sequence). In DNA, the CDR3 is TGTGCCTGGAGTCCAGGGCACCTTAACTATGGCTACACCTTC. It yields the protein CAWSPGHLNYGYTF.

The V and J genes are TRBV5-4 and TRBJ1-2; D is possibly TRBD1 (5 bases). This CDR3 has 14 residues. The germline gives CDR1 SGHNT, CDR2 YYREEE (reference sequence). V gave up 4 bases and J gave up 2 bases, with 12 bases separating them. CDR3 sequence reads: CASSGGVGNYGYTF. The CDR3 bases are TGTGCCAGCAGCGGGGGGGTGGGGAACTATGGCTACACCTTC. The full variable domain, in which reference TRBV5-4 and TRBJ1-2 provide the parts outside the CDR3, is ETGVTQSPTHLIKTRGQQVTLRCSSQSGHNTVSWYQQALGQGPQFIFQYYREEENGRGNFPPRFSGLQFPNYSSELNVNALELDDSALYLCASSGGVGNYGYTFGSGTRLTVV.

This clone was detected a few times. The CDR3 is CATSPPGTGANYGYTF. The CDR3, as DNA: TGTGCCACCAGCCCCCCTGGGACAGGGGCTAACTATGGCTACACCTTC. The chain joins TRBV15 to TRBJ1-2; 10 bases align to TRBD1. With V trimmed by 5 bases and J by 0 bases, 6 bases remained unmatched. Germline V CDR1 and CDR2: LNHNV, YYDKDF (reference sequence). The CDR3 covers 16 residues.

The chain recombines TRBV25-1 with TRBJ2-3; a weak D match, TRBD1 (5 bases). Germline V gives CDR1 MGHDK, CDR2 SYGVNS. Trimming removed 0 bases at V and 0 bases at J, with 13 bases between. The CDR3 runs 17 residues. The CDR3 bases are TGTGCCAGCAGTGAATACCGGCCAAGGGGAAGCACAGATACGCAGTATTTT. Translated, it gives CASSEYRPRGSTDTQYF. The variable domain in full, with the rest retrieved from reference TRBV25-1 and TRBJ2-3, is EADIYQTPRYLVIGTGKKITLECSQTMGHDKMYWYQQDPGMELHLIHYSYGVNSTEKGDLSSESTVSRIRTEHFPLTLESARPSHTSQYLCASSEYRPRGSTDTQYFGPGTRLTVL.

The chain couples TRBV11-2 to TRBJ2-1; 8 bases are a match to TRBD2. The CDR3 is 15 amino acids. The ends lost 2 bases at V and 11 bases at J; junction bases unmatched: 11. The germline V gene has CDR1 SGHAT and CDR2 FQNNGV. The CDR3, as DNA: TGTGCCAGCAGCTTATCCGGTACTAGCGGCACTCAGCAGTTCTTC. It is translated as CASSLSGTSGTQQFF. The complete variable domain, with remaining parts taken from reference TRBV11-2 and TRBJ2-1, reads EAGVAQSPRYKIIEKRQSVAFWCNPISGHATLYWYQQILGQGPKLLIQFQNNGVVDDSQLPKDRFSAERLKGVDSTLKIQPAKLEDSAVYLCASSLSGTSGTQQFFGPGTRLTVL.

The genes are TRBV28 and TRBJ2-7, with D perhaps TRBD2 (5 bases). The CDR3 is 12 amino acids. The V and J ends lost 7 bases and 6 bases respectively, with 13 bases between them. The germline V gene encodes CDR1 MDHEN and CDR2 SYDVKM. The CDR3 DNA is TGTGCCAGCAAATTGGCTAGCAGCGAGCAGTACTTC. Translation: CASKLASSEQYF.

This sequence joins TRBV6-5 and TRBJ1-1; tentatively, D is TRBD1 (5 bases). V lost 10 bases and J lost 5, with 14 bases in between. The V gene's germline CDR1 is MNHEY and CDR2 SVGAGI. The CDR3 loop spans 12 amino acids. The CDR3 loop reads CATNSYRTEAFF. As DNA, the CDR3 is TGTGCCACCAACAGTTACAGGACTGAAGCTTTCTTT.

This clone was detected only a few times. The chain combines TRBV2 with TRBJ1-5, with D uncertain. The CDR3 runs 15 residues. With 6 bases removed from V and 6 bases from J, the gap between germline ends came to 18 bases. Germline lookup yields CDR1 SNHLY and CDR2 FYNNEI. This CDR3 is CASSKDSGLGQPQHF. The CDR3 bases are TGTGCCAGCAGCAAGGACTCGGGTTTAGGTCAGCCCCAGCATTTT.

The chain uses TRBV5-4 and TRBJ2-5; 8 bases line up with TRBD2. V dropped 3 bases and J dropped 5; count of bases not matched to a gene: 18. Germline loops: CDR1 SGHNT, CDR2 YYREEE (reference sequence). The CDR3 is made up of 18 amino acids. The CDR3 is CASSSINSGITKQETQYF. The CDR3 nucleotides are TGTGCCAGCAGCTCCATAAATAGCGGGATCACAAAGCAGGAGACCCAGTACTTC.

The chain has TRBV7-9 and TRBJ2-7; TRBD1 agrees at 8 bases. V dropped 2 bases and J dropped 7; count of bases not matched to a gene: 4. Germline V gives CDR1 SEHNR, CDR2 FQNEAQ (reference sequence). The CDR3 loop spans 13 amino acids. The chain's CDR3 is CASSLTTGGEQYF. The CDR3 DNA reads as TGTGCCAGCAGCTTAACCACAGGGGGTGAGCAGTACTTC.